These 10 T cell receptor beta chains were all obtained from the same sample, sequenced in a study of Ad26.COV2.S vaccination and SARS-CoV-2 variants. Data came from immunoSEQ multiplex PCR; TCRdb stores just in-frame clones and leaves some out. This table has 400,000 to 450,000 clones, around 90% appearing once. Described treatment: about 20 received Ad26.COV2.S at low or high dose, single or two shots; five or six received placebo; per-sample allocation not given. The study sampled participants on day 63 after the first vaccine or placebo injection. Sequences were derived from peripheral blood, sampled in a trial of Ad26.COV2.S vaccine versus placebo. These receptors all stem from a person between 18 and 65 years old who received the Ad26.COV2.S COVID-19 vaccine or a placebo.

V is TRBV9 and J is TRBJ2-3; TRBD2 matches 10 bases. Per the germline V gene, CDR1 is SGDLS and CDR2 is YYNGEE. The V segment lost 0 bases and the J segment 6 bases; nucleotides outside the gene matches: 7. The CDR3 loop spans 16 amino acids. CDR3 bases: TGTGCCAGCAGCGTAGAGGCTAGCGGGAGTGGGGATACGCAGTATTTT. This gives the protein CASSVEASGSGDTQYF.

The chain couples TRBV9 to TRBJ2-5; 13 bases map to TRBD2. Germline values: CDR1 SGDLS, CDR2 YYNGEE. This CDR3 has 17 amino acids. V was clipped by 2 bases and J by 5 bases; unmatched bases: 9. CDR3 protein: CASSVGLAGEVSETQYF. The DNA for the CDR3 is TGTGCCAGCAGCGTCGGACTAGCGGGAGAAGTTAGCGAGACCCAGTACTTC. Variable domain in full (rest from reference TRBV9 and TRBJ2-5): DSGVTQTPKHLITATGQRVTLRCSPRSGDLSVYWYQQSLDQGLQFLIQYYNGEERAKGNILERFSAQQFPDLHSELNLSSLELGDSALYFCASSVGLAGEVSETQYFGPGTRLLVL.

V and J are TRBV7-2 and TRBJ2-7, with D unclear. The germline V gene has CDR1 SGHTA and CDR2 FQGNSA. The CDR3 sequence is 13 residues long. V gave up 1 base and J gave up 2 bases, with 6 bases separating them. CDR3 region: CASSLVKPYEQYF. The DNA of the CDR3 is TGTGCCAGCAGCTTAGTGAAACCCTACGAGCAGTACTTC.

The chain combines TRBV6-6 with TRBJ2-5; possible D gene TRBD1, 5 bases. Germline lookup yields CDR1 MNHNY and CDR2 SVGAGI (reference sequence). Deletions cut 0 bases from V and 1 base from J, with 9 bases between. This CDR3 is built from 15 residues. The CDR3 region has the DNA TGTGCCAGCAGTTACTCGAGACAGATCCAAGAGACCCAGTACTTC. This codes for CASSYSRQIQETQYF.

This chain joins TRBV28 and TRBJ2-7, with D tentatively TRBD1 (6 bases). The V gene lost 5 bases and the J gene lost 3 bases, with 17 bases spanning the gap. CDR3 length equals 15 residues. Germline assignment: CDR1 MDHEN and CDR2 SYDVKM. CDR3 region: CASSTDRFLHYEQYF. CDR3 in DNA: TGTGCCAGCAGTACCGACAGGTTCCTTCACTACGAGCAGTACTTC.

V and J are TRBV20-1 and TRBJ1-1; perhaps TRBD1 as D (5 bases). Trimming left V 3 bases short and J 1 base short, with 12 bases between. Germline-derived CDR1 and CDR2 are DFQATT and SNEGSKA (reference sequence). This CDR3 has 14 amino acids. CDR3 amino acids: CSASFTGPNTEAFF. CDR3 DNA: TGCAGTGCTAGTTTTACAGGACCGAACACTGAAGCTTTCTTT.

This clone was seen just once. V usage is TRBV7-2 and J usage is TRBJ2-2; 10 bases align to TRBD2. Germline V lookup: CDR1 SGHTA, CDR2 FQGNSA. This CDR3 comprises 15 residues. Trimming removed 7 bases from V and 6 bases from J; junction bases left unmatched: 8. CDR3 sequence (DNA): TGTGCCAGCACCTCCCAGCGGGGGGGAGCCGGGGAGCTGTTTTTT. This gives the protein CASTSQRGGAGELFF.

This chain connects TRBV9 to TRBJ1-3; D unresolved. Germline CDR1 and CDR2: SGDLS and YYNGEE. The CDR3 covers 17 residues. Trimming removed 0 bases at V and 2 bases at J, with 15 bases between. The CDR3 DNA reads TGTGCCAGCAGCGTAGGGGCATTGCCGTCCGCTGGAAACACCATATATTTT. Amino acid sequence: CASSVGALPSAGNTIYF.

The chain has TRBV9 and TRBJ2-7; tentatively, D is TRBD1 (5 bases). Trimming took 3 bases from V and 2 from J, leaving 9 bases between them. Germline loops: CDR1 SGDLS, CDR2 YYNGEE. There are 13 residues in the CDR3. The CDR3 loop is CASSGTGAYEQYF. DNA of the CDR3: TGTGCCAGCAGCGGCACAGGAGCCTACGAGCAGTACTTC.

The rearrangement links TRBV7-9 to TRBJ2-1, with 10 bases aligning to TRBD2. The CDR3 contains 16 residues. The junction had 9 bases not matched to a gene; V was cut back by 2 bases and J by 8 bases. Per germline, CDR1 SEHNR and CDR2 FQNEAQ (reference sequence). CDR3 amino acids: CASSLTLAGDNDEQFF. The CDR3 nucleotides are TGTGCCAGCAGCTTAACGCTAGCGGGAGATAACGATGAGCAGTTCTTC.